This T cell receptor beta chain emerged from a study of CD8+CD57+ T cells in acquired aplastic anemia. Study overall: The sorted CD4+ and CD8+ cells yielded an average roughly 3 ug of DNA.

There are 13 residues in the CDR3. Germline CDR1 reads SNHLY; CDR2 reads FYNNEI. The study's findings and limits: For CD8+ Simpson's diversity, patients and controls showed no significant difference. The number of CD8+ CDR3 sequences shared by patients and controls was approximately 31.

CDR3 and TCR beta VDJ profiling relied on a genomic DNA template. TCRdb ran MiXCR on the reads and lists one entry per CDR3 protein. The sample carries more than 150,000 distinct CDR3 sequences, 64% recorded once. Of note for this clonotype: Its antigen is unknown. Relative to the germline gene, one junction end is altered; a read error may explain this.

The chain couples TRBV2 to TRBJ1-2; D is undetermined. This TCR came from a human donor with severe aplastic anemia or a healthy control (not recorded which). The sample comprised sorted CD4+, CD8+, or CD8+CD57+ T cells (not recorded which) from PBMCs. CDR3 protein: CASSERLNSGYTF. For the CDR3, the DNA is TGTGCCAGCAGTGAAAGGCTGAACTCTGGCTACACCTTC.